The source of this T cell receptor beta chain is a study of blood T cells in healthy people across ages. Study background: Through template switching, about one barcoded beta molecule was captured per two T cells, as measured in model experiments. Overall study results and limits: With unsorted PBMCs, a conclusive comparison of naive versus antigen-experienced cells was not possible. Expanded clonotype shifts may have been confounded, as the donors had an unknown CMV status. Measured against age, TCR beta diversity per million T cells decreased in a roughly linear manner.

V dropped 4 bases and J dropped 5; count of bases not matched to a gene: 9. Germline CDR1 is SEHNR and CDR2 is FQNEAQ (reference sequence). This CDR3 has 15 amino acids. Then a second PCR, running about 6 to 12 cycles, was carried out with a sample-barcoded 5' primer and a J-beta primer mix. TCRdb re-called the 5' RACE reads with MiXCR, one entry per CDR3 protein. The sample yields roughly 1.9 million distinct CDR3 sequences, about two fifths seen once. Only a few counts were recorded for this clonotype. The antigen is undetermined. The sequencing sample was made of blood. The chain joins TRBV7-9 to TRBJ2-7; the match to TRBD1 covers 9 bases. The sequence was obtained from a human donor in good health. CDR3 in amino acids: CASSSPGQGMNEQYF. The CDR3 DNA sequence: TGTGCCAGCAGCTCACCGGGACAGGGAATGAACGAGCAGTACTTC. The full variable domain, with the rest looked up from reference TRBV7-9 and TRBJ2-7, is DTGVSQNPRHKITKRGQNVTFRCDPISEHNRLYWYRQTLGQGPEFLTYFQNEAQLEKSRLLSDRFSAERPKGSFSTLEIQRTEQGDSAMYLCASSSPGQGMNEQYFGPGTRLTVT.